The rows below give T cell receptor beta chains drawn from one sample of a study. TCRdb processed the 5' RACE reads anew with MiXCR; each CDR3 protein has one entry. The top ten clones hold roughly 2% of a sample with tens of thousands of distinct CDR3 sequences, 28% of them seen once. The specimen sequenced was naive CD4+ T cells sorted from blood. The source of these receptors is a female donor with breast cancer. The CDR3 runs from the conserved cysteine through the conserved F or W. A D gene is named only where the DNA matches it firmly. Only part of the rows carry a size: once, few, many, or a class if the clone is expanded.

TRBD1 | NA | TRBJ1-6 | TRBV5-1 | CASSEDRGRSPLHF | TGCGCCAGCAGCGAAGACAGGGGGCGATCACCCCTCCACTTT
NA | NA | TRBJ1-4 | TRBV2 | CASSGDRNEKLFF | TGTGCCAGCAGTGGTGACAGGAATGAAAAACTGTTTTTT
NA | NA | TRBJ2-7 | TRBV4-1 | CASSQVAGGGRLVREQYF | TGCGCCAGCAGCCAAGTCGCAGGGGGGGGGAGACTAGTTCGCGAGCAGTACTTC
NA | NA | TRBJ2-5 | TRBV2 | CASTTGFEETQYF | TGTGCCAGCACCACAGGGTTTGAAGAGACCCAGTACTTC
TRBD1 | NA | TRBJ1-2 | TRBV10-3 | CAISVIPPGTGDGYTF | TGTGCCATCAGTGTAATACCCCCGGGGACAGGGGATGGCTACACCTTC
NA | NA | TRBJ2-1 | TRBV7-2 | CASSLWVGVGNEQFF | TGTGCCAGCAGCTTATGGGTGGGGGTCGGCAATGAGCAGTTCTTC
NA | few | TRBJ2-7 | TRBV2 | CASSELEGTSNEQYF | TGTGCCAGCAGTGAATTGGAGGGAACGAGTAACGAGCAGTACTTC
NA | NA | TRBJ1-1 | TRBV5-4 | CASSLEGVNTEAFF | TGTGCCAGCAGCTTGGAGGGCGTGAACACTGAAGCTTTCTTT
NA | once | TRBJ2-1 | TRBV11-2 | CASSFSRVNEQFF | TGTGCCAGCAGCTTTAGTAGGGTCAATGAGCAGTTCTTC
NA | few | TRBJ1-6 | TRBV18 | CASSPTANANSPLHF | TGTGCCAGCTCACCTACTGCGAACGCTAATTCACCCCTCCACTTT
TRBD2 | NA | TRBJ2-5 | TRBV20-1 | CSAKSTSGAPLGTQYF | TGCAGTGCTAAATCGACTAGCGGGGCCCCCTTGGGGACCCAGTACTTC
TRBD2 | NA | TRBJ2-1 | TRBV28 | CASSSASGRAYNEQFF | TGTGCCAGCAGTTCGGCTAGCGGGAGGGCCTACAATGAGCAGTTCTTC
NA | NA | TRBJ1-5 | TRBV12-3/TRBV12-4 | CASRTGKEPQHF | TGTGCCAGCAGAACAGGGAAGGAGCCCCAGCATTTT
NA | NA | TRBJ2-1 | TRBV12-3/TRBV12-4 | CASSLAGRNNEQFF | TGTGCCAGCAGTTTGGCGGGACGGAACAATGAGCAGTTCTTC
NA | medium-sized | TRBJ2-1 | TRBV2 | CASCAVTGDSEQFF | TGTGCCAGCTGCGCCGTGACGGGAGATAGTGAGCAGTTCTTC
NA | NA | TRBJ2-3 | TRBV6-2/TRBV6-3 | CASSYDRGITDTQYF | TGTGCCAGCAGTTACGATCGGGGGATCACAGATACGCAGTATTTT
NA | NA | TRBJ2-4 | TRBV7-2 | CASSLVLGLTKNIQYF | TGTGCCAGCAGCTTAGTTTTAGGACTAACCAAAAACATTCAGTACTTC
NA | NA | TRBJ2-7 | TRBV7-2 | CASSPDPSHEQYF | TGTGCCAGCAGCCCCGACCCTTCCCACGAGCAGTACTTC
TRBD2 | NA | TRBJ2-5 | TRBV11-2 | CASSLAGASGRALHQETQYF | TGTGCCAGCAGCTTAGCGGGGGCTAGCGGGAGGGCCCTTCACCAAGAGACCCAGTACTTC
NA | few | TRBJ2-7 | TRBV11-2 | CASSSLTGGWYF | TGTGCCAGCAGCTCATTAACAGGTGGATGGTACTTC
TRBD1 | NA | TRBJ2-7 | TRBV5-1 | CASSLSGQNYEQYF | TGCGCCAGCAGCTTGTCGGGACAGAACTACGAGCAGTACTTC
NA | once | TRBJ1-1 | TRBV7-9 | CASSSKGAASTEAFF | TGTGCCAGCAGCTCGAAAGGGGCCGCCAGCACTGAAGCTTTCTTT
NA | NA | TRBJ2-1 | TRBV9 | CASSVAEYNEQFF | TGTGCCAGCAGCGTAGCGGAATACAATGAGCAGTTCTTC
TRBD2 | few | TRBJ2-7 | TRBV5-5 | CASSTSGRANDEQYF | TGTGCCAGCAGCACTAGCGGGAGGGCCAATGACGAGCAGTACTTC
NA | NA | TRBJ1-1 | TRBV12-3/TRBV12-4 | CASTLTNTEAFF | TGTGCCAGCACCCTCACGAACACTGAAGCTTTCTTT
NA | few | TRBJ2-3 | TRBV4-1 | CASSGIGTDTQYF | TGCGCCAGCAGCGGGATCGGCACAGATACGCAGTATTTT
NA | NA | TRBJ1-4 | TRBV4-2 | CASSQDSGRGSEKLFF | TGTGCCAGCAGCCAAGACTCCGGACGTGGGAGTGAAAAACTGTTTTTT
TRBD1 | NA | TRBJ2-7 | TRBV20-1 | CSALRGGGDEQYF | TGCAGTGCCCTACGAGGGGGCGGCGACGAGCAGTACTTC
TRBD2 | NA | TRBJ2-7 | TRBV2 | CASSELAGGPYEQYF | TGTGCCAGCAGTGAATTAGCGGGGGGACCCTACGAGCAGTACTTC
TRBD1 | few | TRBJ2-2 | TRBV12-3/TRBV12-4 | CASSPYRGATGELFF | TGTGCCAGCAGTCCCTACAGGGGGGCCACCGGGGAGCTGTTTTTT
NA | NA | TRBJ1-1 | TRBV6-2/TRBV6-3 | CASSKQGSNTEAFF | TGTGCCAGCAGTAAACAGGGATCGAACACTGAAGCTTTCTTT
NA | NA | TRBJ1-2 | TRBV29-1 | CSVLQGDYGYTF | TGCAGCGTTCTCCAGGGAGACTATGGCTACACCTTC
NA | NA | TRBJ2-2 | TRBV10-1 | CASSTRRGNTEELFF | TGCGCCAGCAGTACCAGGAGGGGGAACACCGAGGAGCTGTTTTTT
TRBD2 | NA | TRBJ2-3 | TRBV7-2 | CASSLFSSGGADTQYF | TGTGCCAGCAGCTTATTTTCTAGCGGAGGCGCAGATACGCAGTATTTT
NA | NA | TRBJ1-1 | TRBV7-9 | CASTLSRNTEAFF | TGTGCCAGCACCTTGTCGCGGAACACTGAAGCTTTCTTT
TRBD1 | NA | TRBJ2-2 | TRBV9 | CASSAQGQGATGELFF | TGTGCCAGCAGCGCCCAGGGACAGGGGGCCACCGGGGAGCTGTTTTTT
TRBD1 | few | TRBJ2-1 | TRBV7-8 | CASSLETGGSDEQFF | TGTGCCAGCAGCTTAGAGACAGGGGGCTCGGATGAGCAGTTCTTC
NA | few | TRBJ1-2 | TRBV6-5 | CASSEGGLFGYGYTF | TGTGCCAGCAGCGAGGGAGGGTTGTTTGGCTATGGCTACACCTTC
NA | few | TRBJ1-2 | TRBV20-1 | CSARHDPNYGYTF | TGCAGTGCTCGCCACGATCCTAACTATGGCTACACCTTC
NA | NA | TRBJ2-5 | TRBV7-2 | CASSRWAETQYF | TGTGCCAGCAGCCGCTGGGCGGAGACCCAGTACTTC
NA | once | TRBJ1-1 | TRBV5-1 | CASSWADPNTEAFF | TGCGCCAGCAGCTGGGCAGACCCGAACACTGAAGCTTTCTTT
TRBD1 | few | TRBJ1-1 | TRBV7-9 | CASSPGTGRVPEAFF | TGTGCCAGCAGCCCGGGGACAGGGCGCGTGCCTGAAGCTTTCTTT
TRBD1 | NA | TRBJ2-1 | TRBV7-6 | CASSLGTGSSGGEQFF | TGTGCCAGCAGCTTAGGGACAGGGTCGTCGGGCGGTGAGCAGTTCTTC
NA | few | TRBJ2-1 | TRBV7-2 | CASSLDGNNEQFF | TGTGCCAGCAGCTTGGACGGAAACAATGAGCAGTTCTTC
NA | few | TRBJ2-2 | TRBV9 | CASRRGNTGELFF | TGTGCCAGCAGACGGGGGAACACCGGGGAGCTGTTTTTT
NA | NA | TRBJ2-1 | TRBV5-1 | CASSPGTNYNEQFF | TGCGCCAGCAGCCCCGGGACAAACTACAATGAGCAGTTCTTC
NA | few | TRBJ2-5 | TRBV29-1 | CSVDYRSGETQYF | TGCAGCGTTGATTACCGGTCGGGGGAGACCCAGTACTTC
TRBD2 | NA | TRBJ2-1 | TRBV9 | CASSPRVAGVDNEQFF | TGTGCCAGCAGCCCCCGGGTAGCGGGGGTGGACAATGAGCAGTTCTTC
NA | many | TRBJ1-3 | TRBV15 | CATSRDRTPGNTIYF | TGTGCCACCAGCAGAGATCGCACACCTGGAAACACCATATATTTT
NA | NA | TRBJ2-3 | TRBV20-1 | CSAEITSSGRNTQYF | TGCAGTGCCGAGATCACCAGTTCAGGGAGAAATACGCAGTATTTT
NA | few | TRBJ1-1 | TRBV9 | CASSPSWLGSTEAFF | TGTGCCAGCAGCCCCTCTTGGCTAGGGTCCACTGAAGCTTTCTTT
NA | few | TRBJ1-2 | TRBV7-2 | CASSFVPGRSGGYTF | TGTGCCAGCAGCTTTGTGCCGGGGAGGTCGGGTGGCTACACCTTC
NA | medium-sized | TRBJ2-1 | TRBV24-1 | CATSDRGGAYNEQFF | TGTGCCACCAGTGATAGGGGGGGCGCCTACAATGAGCAGTTCTTC